This T cell receptor beta chain was retrieved from a study of Tregs in tolerant kidney transplant recipients. This CDR3 spans 15 amino acids. Germline V lookup: CDR1 SQVTM, CDR2 ANQGSEA. V lost 4 bases and J lost 4; bases outside the gene matches: 8. Related graft donors supplied nonmyeloablative bone marrow transplants, and mixed chimerism was transient. Produced via immunoSEQ multiplex PCR; TCRdb's table is partial and in-frame only. The table lists approximately 82,000 clones, 93% of them singletons. This TCR was sampled from a human patient who received a combined kidney and bone marrow transplant. Some T cells may originate from the graft donor. The material sequenced was CD4+ T cells from blood (PBMCs), taken 12 months after the transplant. The rearrangement uses TRBV29-1 and TRBJ2-3; 10 positions match TRBD2. The CDR3 sequence: CSVGVAGGIADTQYF. CDR3 nucleotides: TGCAGCGTTGGGGTAGCGGGAGGTATCGCAGATACGCAGTATTTT.